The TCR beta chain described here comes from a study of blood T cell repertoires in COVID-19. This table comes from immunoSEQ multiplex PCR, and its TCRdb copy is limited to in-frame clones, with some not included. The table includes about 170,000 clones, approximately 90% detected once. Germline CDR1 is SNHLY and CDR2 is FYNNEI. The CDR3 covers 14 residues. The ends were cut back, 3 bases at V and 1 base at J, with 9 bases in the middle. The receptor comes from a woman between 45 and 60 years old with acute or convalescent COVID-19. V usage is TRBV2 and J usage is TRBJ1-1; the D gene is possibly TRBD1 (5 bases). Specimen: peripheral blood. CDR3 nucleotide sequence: TGTGCCAGCAGTGATAGGGGAGGGAACACTGAAGCTTTCTTT. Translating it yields CASSDRGGNTEAFF.